The clone carrying this T cell receptor (beta chain) came up once. The target antigen is unknown. Naive-designated CD8 cells lacked CD45RO, were positively enriched for CCR7, and omitted terminally differentiated effector memory CD45RA+ cells. The CDR3 covers 15 residues. Trimming cost V 4 bases and J 2 bases, with 15 bases left between them. CDR1 is SGHTA, CDR2 FQGTGA, per germline. The sample comes from a study of shared clonotypes between healthy human individuals. Study-wide points: Researchers sampled blood only, noting tissue repertoires likely differ. Around 5% was the fraction of naive CD4 clonotypes found shared across a handful of donors.

The deep-level immunoSEQ assay was used. TCRdb's copy holds only in-frame clones and misses some; the assay was immunoSEQ multiplex PCR. The sample lists roughly 2.1 million clones; about 93% were seen once. This clonotype was obtained from a man aged 18 to 30 in good health. Some clones in this sample may be carry-over from other donors' samples. Input material: naive CD8+ T cells from PBMCs. The rearrangement joins TRBV7-3 to TRBJ2-7, with a weak D call TRBD2 (6 bases). CDR3 in amino acids: CASSSYGGATYEQYF. As DNA, the CDR3 is TGTGCCAGCAGCTCCTACGGCGGGGCAACCTACGAGCAGTACTTC.